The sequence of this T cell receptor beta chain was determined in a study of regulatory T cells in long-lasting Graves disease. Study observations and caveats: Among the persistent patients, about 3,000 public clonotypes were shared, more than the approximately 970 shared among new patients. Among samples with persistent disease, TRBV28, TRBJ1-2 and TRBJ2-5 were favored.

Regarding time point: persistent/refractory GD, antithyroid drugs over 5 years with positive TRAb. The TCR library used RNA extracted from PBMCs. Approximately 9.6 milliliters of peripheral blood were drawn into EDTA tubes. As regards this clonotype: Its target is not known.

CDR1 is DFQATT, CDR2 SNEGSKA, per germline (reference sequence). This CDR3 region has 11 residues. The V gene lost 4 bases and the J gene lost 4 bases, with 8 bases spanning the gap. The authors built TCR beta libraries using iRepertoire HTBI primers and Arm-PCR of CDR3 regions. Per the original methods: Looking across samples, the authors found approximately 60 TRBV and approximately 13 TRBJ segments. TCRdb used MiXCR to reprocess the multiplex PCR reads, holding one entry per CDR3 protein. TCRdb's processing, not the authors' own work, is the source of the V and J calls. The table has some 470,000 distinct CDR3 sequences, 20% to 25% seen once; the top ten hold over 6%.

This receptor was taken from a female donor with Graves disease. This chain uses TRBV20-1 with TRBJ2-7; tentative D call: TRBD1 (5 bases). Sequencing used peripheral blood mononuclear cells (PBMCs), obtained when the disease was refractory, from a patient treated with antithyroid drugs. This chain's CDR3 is CSAMTAYEQYF. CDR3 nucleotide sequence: TGCAGTGCTATGACAGCGTACGAGCAGTACTTC.